This T cell receptor beta chain was profiled in a study of cytomegalovirus exposure and HLA in healthy donors. Regarding this clone: Antigen unknown.

Whole-study results and caveats: Certain indistinguishable V segments, among them TRBV6-2 and TRBV6-3, were excluded. More clonal expansion characterized HLA-associated TCR beta chains than equally common others in a later analysis. Using the classifier, cytomegalovirus status was reportedly diagnosed with high specificity and sensitivity. About 87% or about 30% of the time was how often most TCR beta V segments were productive, according to an earlier analysis.

In germline, CDR1 is LGHNA, CDR2 YSLEER. Germline trimming cut 0 bases from V and 11 bases from J; bases unmatched to any gene: 4. CDR3 length: 13 residues. Primers for the PCR totalled 60 Vbeta and 13 Jbeta. Measured with immunoSEQ multiplex PCR; TCRdb has only the in-frame clones, and not every one. Here the sample spans under 300,000 clones, about nine tenths being singletons. The receptor was derived from a man aged 40-50 years in good health and CMV-seropositive. The gene calls are TRBV4-3 and TRBJ2-5; 9 nucleotides line up with TRBD1. Sequenced input: PBMCs. In DNA form, the CDR3 reads TGCGCCAGCAGCCAAGAGGGACAGGGTGAGCAGTACTTC. Translation: CASSQEGQGEQYF.